This TCR beta chain is from a study of OX40 agonist ivuxolimab in advanced cancers. A word on this clone: The antigen remains unidentified.

Profiled with immunoSEQ multiplex PCR; TCRdb holds only in-frame clones, not every one. The sample includes roughly 53,000 clones, roughly 90% of them seen just once. Findings of the study overall: Also present in some nonresponders was a low level of normalized T-cell clonal expansion.

The V segment lost 2 bases and the J segment 3 bases; nucleotides outside the gene matches: 4. CDR3 size: 15 residues. Germline V lookup: CDR1 SGHTA, CDR2 FQGTGA. The sequenced sample was CD4+ or CD8+ T cells sorted from blood, obtained in a trial of the OX40 agonist ivuxolimab. This chain uses TRBV7-3 with TRBJ2-1; 7 bases are shared with TRBD2. This TCR was recovered from an adult with an advanced solid tumor such as melanoma, head and neck, liver or kidney cancer. This chain's CDR3 is CASSLAGVGYNEQFF. The DNA of the CDR3 is TGTGCCAGCAGCTTAGCGGGAGTTGGCTACAATGAGCAGTTCTTC.